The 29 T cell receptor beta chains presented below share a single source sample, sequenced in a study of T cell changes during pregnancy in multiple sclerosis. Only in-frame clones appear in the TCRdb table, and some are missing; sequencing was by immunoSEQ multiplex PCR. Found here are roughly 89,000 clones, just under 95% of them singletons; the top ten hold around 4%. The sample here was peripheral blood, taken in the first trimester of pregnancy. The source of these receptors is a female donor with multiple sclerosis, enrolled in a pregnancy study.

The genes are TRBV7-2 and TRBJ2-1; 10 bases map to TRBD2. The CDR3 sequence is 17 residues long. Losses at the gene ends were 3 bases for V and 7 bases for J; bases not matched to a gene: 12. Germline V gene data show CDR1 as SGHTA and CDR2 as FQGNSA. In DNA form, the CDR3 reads TGTGCCAGCAGCTTCCCGGTACTAGCGGGGACGGGGAATGAGCAGTTCTTC. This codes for CASSFPVLAGTGNEQFF.

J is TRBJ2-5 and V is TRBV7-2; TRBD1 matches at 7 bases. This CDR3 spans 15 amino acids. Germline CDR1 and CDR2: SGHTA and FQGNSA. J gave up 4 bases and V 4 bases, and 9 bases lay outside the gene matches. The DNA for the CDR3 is TGTGCCAGCAGCTCCAAAGGGGGCTGGGGAGAGACCCAGTACTTC. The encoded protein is CASSSKGGWGETQYF.

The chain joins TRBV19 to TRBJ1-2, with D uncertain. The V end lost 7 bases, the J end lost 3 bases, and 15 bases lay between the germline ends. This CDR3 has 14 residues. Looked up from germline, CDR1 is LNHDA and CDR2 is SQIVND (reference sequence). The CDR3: CASTGWKSYYGYTF. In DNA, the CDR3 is TGTGCCAGTACGGGGTGGAAGAGCTACTATGGCTACACCTTC.

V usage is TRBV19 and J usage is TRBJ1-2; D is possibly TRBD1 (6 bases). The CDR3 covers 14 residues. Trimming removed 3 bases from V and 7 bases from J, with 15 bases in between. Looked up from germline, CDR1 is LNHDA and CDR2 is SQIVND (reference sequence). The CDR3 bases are TGTGCCAGTAGTATCGGGGACACCCGGCGTGGCTACACCTTC. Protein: CASSIGDTRRGYTF.

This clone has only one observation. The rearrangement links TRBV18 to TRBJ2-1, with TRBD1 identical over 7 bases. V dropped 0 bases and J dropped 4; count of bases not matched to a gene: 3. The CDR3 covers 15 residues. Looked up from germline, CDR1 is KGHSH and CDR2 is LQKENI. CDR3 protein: CASSPPTDRYNEQFF. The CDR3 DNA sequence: TGTGCCAGCTCACCACCTACGGACAGGTACAATGAGCAGTTCTTC.

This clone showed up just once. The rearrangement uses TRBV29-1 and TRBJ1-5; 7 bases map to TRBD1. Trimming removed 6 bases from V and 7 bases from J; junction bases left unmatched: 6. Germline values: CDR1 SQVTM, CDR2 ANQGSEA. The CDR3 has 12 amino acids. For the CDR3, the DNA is TGCAGCGTCCGGACAGGAGGCCAGCCCCAGCATTTT. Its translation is CSVRTGGQPQHF.

CDR3: CASSNTLAGAADTQYF. DNA for the CDR3: TGTGCCAGCAGCAATACCCTAGCGGGGGCGGCAGATACGCAGTATTTT. V usage is TRBV4-2 and J usage is TRBJ2-3, with 10 bases aligning to TRBD2. The germline V gene encodes CDR1 LGHNA and CDR2 YNFKEQ. V shed 5 bases, J shed 4 bases, and the junction held 9 bases outside the gene matches. The CDR3 loop spans 16 amino acids.

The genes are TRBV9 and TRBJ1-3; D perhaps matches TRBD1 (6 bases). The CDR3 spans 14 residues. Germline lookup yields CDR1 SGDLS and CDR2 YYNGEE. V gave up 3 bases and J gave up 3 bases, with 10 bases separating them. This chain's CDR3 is CASSAGTSGNTIYF. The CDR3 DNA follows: TGTGCCAGCAGCGCCGGGACAAGTGGAAACACCATATATTTT.

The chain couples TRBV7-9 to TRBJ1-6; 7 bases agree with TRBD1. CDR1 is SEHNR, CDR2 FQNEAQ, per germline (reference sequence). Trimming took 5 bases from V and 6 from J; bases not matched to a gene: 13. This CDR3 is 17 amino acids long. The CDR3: CASSPRTGQPSNSPLHF. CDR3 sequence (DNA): TGTGCCAGCAGCCCACGCACGGGACAGCCCTCTAATTCACCCCTCCACTTT.

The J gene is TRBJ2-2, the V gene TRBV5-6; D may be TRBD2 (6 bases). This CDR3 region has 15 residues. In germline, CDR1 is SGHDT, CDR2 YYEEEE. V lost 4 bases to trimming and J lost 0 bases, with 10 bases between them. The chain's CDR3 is CASSRTSSNTGELFF. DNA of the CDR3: TGTGCCAGCAGCCGCACTAGCTCGAACACCGGGGAGCTGTTTTTT.

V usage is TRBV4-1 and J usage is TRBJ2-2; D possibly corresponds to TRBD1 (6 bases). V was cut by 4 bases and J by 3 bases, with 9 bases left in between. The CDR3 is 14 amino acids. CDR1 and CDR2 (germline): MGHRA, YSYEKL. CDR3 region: CASSRGGDTGELFF. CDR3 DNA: TGCGCCAGCAGCCGAGGGGGTGACACCGGGGAGCTGTTTTTT.

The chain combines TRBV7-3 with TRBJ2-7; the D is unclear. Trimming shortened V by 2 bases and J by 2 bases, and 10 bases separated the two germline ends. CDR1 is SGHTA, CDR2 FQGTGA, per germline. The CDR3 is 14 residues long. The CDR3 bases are TGTGCCAGCAGCTTAGAAGTCGGTGCCTACGAGCAGTACTTC. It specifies CASSLEVGAYEQYF.

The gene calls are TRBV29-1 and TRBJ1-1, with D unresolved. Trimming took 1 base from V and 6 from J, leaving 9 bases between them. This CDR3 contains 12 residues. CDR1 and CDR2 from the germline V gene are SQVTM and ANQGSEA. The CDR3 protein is CSVEVGVPEAFF. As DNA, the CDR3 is TGCAGCGTTGAAGTCGGGGTCCCTGAAGCTTTCTTT.

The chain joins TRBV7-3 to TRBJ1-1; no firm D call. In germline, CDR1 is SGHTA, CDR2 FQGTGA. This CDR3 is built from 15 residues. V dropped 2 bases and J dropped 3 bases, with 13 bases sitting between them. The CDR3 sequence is CASSLFEGRDTEAFF. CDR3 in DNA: TGTGCCAGCAGCTTATTTGAAGGGAGGGACACTGAAGCTTTCTTT.

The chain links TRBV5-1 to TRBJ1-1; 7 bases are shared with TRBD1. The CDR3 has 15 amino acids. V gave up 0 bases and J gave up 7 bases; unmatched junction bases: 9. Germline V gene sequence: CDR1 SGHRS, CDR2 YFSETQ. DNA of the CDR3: TGCGCCAGCAGCTTGGCCTGGGGACAGCCCCATGAAGCTTTCTTT. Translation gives CASSLAWGQPHEAFF.

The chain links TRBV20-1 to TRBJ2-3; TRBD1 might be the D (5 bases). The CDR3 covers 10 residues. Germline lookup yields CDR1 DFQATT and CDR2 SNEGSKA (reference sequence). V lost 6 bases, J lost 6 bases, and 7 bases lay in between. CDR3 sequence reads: CSAPGDTQYF. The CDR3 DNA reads TGCAGTGCCCCAGGGGATACGCAGTATTTT.

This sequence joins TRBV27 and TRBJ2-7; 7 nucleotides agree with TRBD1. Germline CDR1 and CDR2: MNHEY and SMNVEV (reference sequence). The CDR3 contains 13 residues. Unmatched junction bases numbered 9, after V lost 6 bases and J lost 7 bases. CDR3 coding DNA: TGTGCCAGCAGCCCGACAGGGTTTGGGGAGCAGTACTTC. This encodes CASSPTGFGEQYF.

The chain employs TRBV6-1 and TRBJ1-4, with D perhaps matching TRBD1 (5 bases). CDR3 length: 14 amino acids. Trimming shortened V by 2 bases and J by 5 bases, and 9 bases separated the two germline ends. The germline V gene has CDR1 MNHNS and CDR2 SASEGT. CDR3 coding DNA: TGTGCCAGCAGTGAATCGCGACAGAATGAAAAACTGTTTTTT. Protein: CASSESRQNEKLFF.

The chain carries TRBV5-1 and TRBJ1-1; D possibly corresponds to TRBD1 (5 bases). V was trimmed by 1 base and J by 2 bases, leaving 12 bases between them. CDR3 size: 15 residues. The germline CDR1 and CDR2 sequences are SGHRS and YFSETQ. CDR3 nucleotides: TGCGCCAGCAGCTTGCTTCAGGGCCTAAACACTGAAGCTTTCTTT. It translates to CASSLLQGLNTEAFF.

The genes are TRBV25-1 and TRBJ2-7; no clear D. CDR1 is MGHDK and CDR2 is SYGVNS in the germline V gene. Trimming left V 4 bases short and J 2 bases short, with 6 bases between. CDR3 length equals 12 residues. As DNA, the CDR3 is TGTGCCAGCAGTGGGGCAGCCTACGAGCAGTACTTC. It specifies CASSGAAYEQYF.

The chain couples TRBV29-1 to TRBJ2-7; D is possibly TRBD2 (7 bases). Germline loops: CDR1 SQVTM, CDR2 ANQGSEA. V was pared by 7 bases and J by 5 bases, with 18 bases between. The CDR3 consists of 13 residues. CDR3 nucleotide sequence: TGCAGCGGGGGGGGGCATTTTGGGGACGAGCAGTACTTC. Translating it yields CSGGGHFGDEQYF.

CDR3 in amino acids: CAGKRGLEAFF. The CDR3 DNA reads as TGTGCCGGTAAAAGGGGCTTGGAAGCTTTCTTT. V gene TRBV5-6 combines with J gene TRBJ1-1, with D tentatively TRBD1 (5 bases). The CDR3 is 11 residues long. The V end lost 10 bases, the J end lost 8 bases, and 15 bases lay between the germline ends. Germline V CDR1 and CDR2: SGHDT, YYEEEE.

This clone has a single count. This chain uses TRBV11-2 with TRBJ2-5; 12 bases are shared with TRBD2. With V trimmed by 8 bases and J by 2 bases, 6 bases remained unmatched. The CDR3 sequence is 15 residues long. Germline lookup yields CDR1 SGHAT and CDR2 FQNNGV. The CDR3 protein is CASFPSGGVQETQYF. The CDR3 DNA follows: TGTGCCAGCTTTCCTAGCGGGGGGGTACAAGAGACCCAGTACTTC.

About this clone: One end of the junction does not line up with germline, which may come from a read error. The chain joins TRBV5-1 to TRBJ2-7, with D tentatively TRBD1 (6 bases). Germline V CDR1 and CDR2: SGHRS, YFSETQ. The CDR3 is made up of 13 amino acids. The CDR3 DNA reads TGCGCCAGCAGCTCGGGACACTCCTACGAGCAGCACTTC. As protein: CASSSGHSYEQHF.

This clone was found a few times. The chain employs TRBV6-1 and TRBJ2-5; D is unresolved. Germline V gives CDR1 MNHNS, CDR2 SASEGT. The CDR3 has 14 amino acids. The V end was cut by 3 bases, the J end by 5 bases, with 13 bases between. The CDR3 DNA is TGTGCCAGCAGTGAGGCTAGTGGGTGGGAGACCCAGTACTTC. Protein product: CASSEASGWETQYF.

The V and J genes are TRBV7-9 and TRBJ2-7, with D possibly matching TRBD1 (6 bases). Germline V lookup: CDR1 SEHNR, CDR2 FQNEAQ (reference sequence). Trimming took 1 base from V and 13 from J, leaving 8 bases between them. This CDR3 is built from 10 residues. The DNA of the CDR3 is TGTGCCAGCAGCTTAGACAGGGATTACTTC. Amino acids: CASSLDRDYF.

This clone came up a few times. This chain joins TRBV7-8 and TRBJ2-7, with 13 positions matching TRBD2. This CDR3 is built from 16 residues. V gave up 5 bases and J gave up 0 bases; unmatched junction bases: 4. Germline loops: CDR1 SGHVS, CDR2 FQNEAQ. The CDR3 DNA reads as TGTGCCAGCAGCCCAAGACTAGCGGGGGGCTCCTACGAGCAGTACTTC. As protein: CASSPRLAGGSYEQYF.

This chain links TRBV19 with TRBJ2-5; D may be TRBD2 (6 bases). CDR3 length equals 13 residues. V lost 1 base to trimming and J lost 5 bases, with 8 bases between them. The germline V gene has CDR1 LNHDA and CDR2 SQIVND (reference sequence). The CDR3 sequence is CASSIGGDETQYF. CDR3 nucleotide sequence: TGTGCCAGTAGTATAGGGGGGGATGAGACCCAGTACTTC.

In DNA, the CDR3 is TGCGCCAGCAGCCTGGGACTAGCGGGGGGGCAAGAGACCCAGTACTTC. Translated: CASSLGLAGGQETQYF. The chain uses TRBV5-1 and TRBJ2-5; TRBD2 aligns across 16 bases. J gave up 2 bases and V 4 bases, and 2 bases lay outside the gene matches. The CDR3 is made up of 16 amino acids. Germline lookup yields CDR1 SGHRS and CDR2 YFSETQ.